This T cell receptor beta chain was identified during a study of spatial heterogeneity in lung cancer. About the study: Detected sequences consistently included more beta-chain ones than alpha-chain ones. In the raw reads, each unique TCR and UMI combination was present more than ten times on average. Study-wide results and caveats: The study found that expanded intratumoral alpha and beta TCR counts tracked tumor mutation counts.

Every molecule of TCR cDNA had its own unique molecular identifier. TCRdb re-derived calls from the 5' RACE reads in MiXCR, one entry per CDR3 protein. Of around 9,800 distinct CDR3 sequences listed, around 7.9% are singletons. Time point indicated: sample taken at primary tumor resection. Unsorted whole RNA from tumor, nontumor lung or frozen PBMC underwent sequencing. This clonotype was counted ten times or more. The antigen is undetermined. This beta chain came through as a stray read in a library set up for alpha chains, and its size says little. Germline assignment: CDR1 SGHRS and CDR2 YFSETQ. V shed 3 bases, J shed 2 bases, and the junction held 6 bases outside the gene matches. CDR3 size: 15 residues.

The TCR was taken from a female donor with early-stage non-small cell lung cancer. The sequencing here drew on lung tumor tissue, taken at surgery. V and J are TRBV5-1 and TRBJ2-5, with 8 bases fitting TRBD2. The CDR3 protein is CASSSQRGPQETQYF. The CDR3 DNA reads TGCGCCAGCAGCTCCCAGCGGGGGCCTCAAGAGACCCAGTACTTC.